A single sample gave rise to the 6 T cell receptor beta chains below, sequenced in a study of blood T cell repertoires in COVID-19. Sequencing was performed with immunoSEQ multiplex PCR; in TCRdb, only in-frame clones are kept and a portion is missing. The data show roughly 70,000 clones, with around nine tenths seen just once and 1.3% to 1.5% held by the top ten. Material for sequencing was peripheral blood. The receptors derive from a man aged 50 to 59 with acute or convalescent COVID-19.

This rearrangement joins TRBV20-1 to TRBJ2-3, with a possible D match to TRBD1 (5 bases). V was cut by 2 bases and J by 13 bases, with 13 bases left in between. Germline V lookup: CDR1 DFQATT, CDR2 SNEGSKA (reference sequence). This CDR3 is built from 11 residues. CDR3 amino acids: CSARRPREEYF. CDR3 coding DNA: TGCAGTGCTAGACGCCCCAGGGAAGAGTATTTT.

This clone was found a few times. This chain connects TRBV5-6 to TRBJ2-7; no clear D. V lost 2 bases and J lost 6, with 12 bases in between. The CDR3 has 13 amino acids. Germline V gene lookup returns CDR1 SGHDT and CDR2 YYEEEE. CDR3 sequence (DNA): TGTGCCAGCAGCTTTGGTACTTTCGGCGAGCAGTACTTC. Its protein is CASSFGTFGEQYF.

The chain carries TRBV18 and TRBJ2-5; TRBD1 is a possible D gene (6 bases). The ends were cut back, 2 bases at V and 3 bases at J, with 7 bases in the middle. The CDR3 spans 13 residues. Per the germline V gene, CDR1 is KGHSH and CDR2 is LQKENI. The CDR3 region is CASSPSGEETQYF. DNA for the CDR3: TGTGCCAGCTCACCATCAGGGGAAGAGACCCAGTACTTC.

The J gene is TRBJ1-6, the V gene TRBV5-1, with D perhaps TRBD1 (6 bases). Germline CDR1 is SGHRS and CDR2 is YFSETQ. V shed 2 bases and J shed 10 bases, with 16 bases lying between them. This CDR3 is 15 amino acids long. The CDR3 nucleotides read TGCGCCAGCAGCTTTACAGGGAGCCGGGACTCACCCCTCCACTTT. This encodes CASSFTGSRDSPLHF.

The V gene is TRBV2, the J gene TRBJ2-1, with TRBD1 as a possible D gene (7 bases). The CDR3 runs to 12 residues. V was shortened by 8 bases and J by 7 bases, with 12 bases between the two germline ends. Germline V gene data show CDR1 as SNHLY and CDR2 as FYNNEI. CDR3 protein: CASGSGGNEQFF. The DNA of the CDR3 is TGTGCCAGCGGATCAGGGGGGAATGAGCAGTTCTTC.

This clone is a singleton in its sample. The chain uses TRBV14 and TRBJ2-5; D unclear. Germline CDR1 is SGHDN and CDR2 is FVKESK. The CDR3 is 15 residues long. V was trimmed by 1 base and J by 5 bases, leaving 14 bases between them. The CDR3, as DNA: TGTGCCAGCAGCCAAGCATCTGACTTTAGCGAGACCCAGTACTTC. It yields the protein CASSQASDFSETQYF.